A single sample is the source of the 20 T cell receptor beta chains below, sequenced in a study of shared clonotypes between healthy human individuals (TCRdb year 2020). The library was generated by the immunoSEQ multiplex PCR assay. This immuneACCESS table, as held by TCRdb, lists in-frame sequences with V and J called but not all clones. Of the missing ones, under half trace to an unresolved V gene in checked studies; the others have no known cause. In all, the sample holds over a million clones, and around 76% of those were seen once. 1.4% of the sample goes to the ten largest clones. Specimen: memory CD4+ T cells sorted from blood. The cell subset or site label of this sample denotes: CD45RA-negative fraction. Source of these receptors: a man younger than 35 in good health.

The chain combines TRBV7-9 with TRBJ1-2, with D tentatively TRBD1 (5 bases). CDR3 length: 13 residues. V was pared by 5 bases and J by 5 bases, with 12 bases between. CDR1 SEHNR and CDR2 FQNEAQ come from the germline V gene (reference sequence). Here the CDR3 DNA reads TGTGCCAGCAGCCGACAGAATTCATATGGCTACACCTTC. Translation: CASSRQNSYGYTF. Full variable domain (remainder filled in from reference TRBV7-9 and TRBJ1-2): DTGVSQNPRHKITKRGQNVTFRCDPISEHNRLYWYRQTLGQGPEFLTYFQNEAQLEKSRLLSDRFSAERPKGSFSTLEIQRTEQGDSAMYLCASSRQNSYGYTFGSGTRLTVV.

V gene TRBV5-4 combines with J gene TRBJ1-2; 8 bases agree with TRBD1. V shed 5 bases and J 4 bases; nucleotides not matched to a gene: 4. The length of the CDR3 is 13 residues. Germline assignment: CDR1 SGHNT and CDR2 YYREEE (reference sequence). CDR3 in amino acids: CASRQTGVYGYTF. In nucleotides, the CDR3 is TGTGCCAGCAGGCAGACAGGGGTCTATGGCTACACCTTC.

The chain links TRBV2 to TRBJ2-3, with 10 bases lining up with TRBD2. The germline gives CDR1 SNHLY, CDR2 FYNNEI. V shed 6 bases, J shed 6 bases, and the junction held 9 bases outside the gene matches. This CDR3 has 15 amino acids. The DNA for the CDR3 is TGTGCCAGCAGCGCCGGGACTAGCGACTGGGATACGCAGTATTTT. Amino acid sequence: CASSAGTSDWDTQYF.

This clone has a count of ten or more. The same CDR3 is also encoded by other DNA sequences in this sample. The chain uses TRBV2 and TRBJ1-1; D gene ambiguous. CDR3 length equals 12 residues. Trimming removed 4 bases at V and 2 bases at J, with 5 bases between. Germline CDR1 is SNHLY and CDR2 is FYNNEI. The CDR3 sequence: CASSVGNTEAFF. CDR3 nucleotide sequence: TGTGCCAGCAGTGTGGGAAACACTGAAGCTTTCTTT. The whole variable domain, remainder taken from reference TRBV2 and TRBJ1-1, is EPEVTQTPSHQVTQMGQEVILRCVPISNHLYFYWYRQILGQKVEFLVSFYNNEISEKSEIFDDQFSVERPDGSNFTLKIRSTKLEDSAMYFCASSVGNTEAFFGQGTRLTVV.

This clone occurred once. The rearrangement links TRBV6-1 to TRBJ2-5, with a possible D match to TRBD1 (6 bases). Per germline, CDR1 MNHNS and CDR2 SASEGT. Trimming removed 4 bases at V and 4 bases at J, with 10 bases between. This CDR3 contains 13 residues. CDR3 residues: CASSGGPVETQYF. The CDR3 DNA follows: TGTGCCAGCAGTGGGGGGCCTGTAGAGACCCAGTACTTC.

The rearrangement uses TRBV5-1 and TRBJ2-1; no clear D. Trimming left V 2 bases short and J 9 bases short, with 15 bases between. CDR1 and CDR2 from the germline V gene are SGHRS and YFSETQ. The length of the CDR3 is 14 residues. The chain's CDR3 is CASSFVPTLSEQFF. DNA for the CDR3: TGCGCCAGCAGCTTTGTCCCAACATTAAGTGAGCAGTTCTTC.

A word on this clone: At the DNA level, this CDR3 is encoded by other sequences in the same sample as well. The chain uses TRBV14 and TRBJ1-2; 9 nucleotides align to TRBD1. Trimming took 4 bases from V and 4 from J; bases not matched to a gene: 4. Germline V gene lookup returns CDR1 SGHDN and CDR2 FVKESK. The CDR3 consists of 14 residues. The CDR3 nucleotides read TGTGCCAGCAGCCCCGGGACAGGGTTCTATGGCTACACCTTC. Protein product: CASSPGTGFYGYTF.

This clone was seen once. This sample also contains other DNA sequences that code for the same CDR3. J is TRBJ2-3 and V is TRBV5-4; D not resolved. The V end lost 0 bases, the J end lost 4 bases, and 9 bases lay between the germline ends. In germline, CDR1 is SGHNT, CDR2 YYREEE (reference sequence). The CDR3 consists of 14 residues. As DNA, the CDR3 is TGTGCCAGCAGCTTGGCGGTTGGTTCAGATACGCAGTATTTT. This sequence encodes CASSLAVGSDTQYF.

The chain links TRBV10-3 to TRBJ2-2, with TRBD1 matching over 9 bases. Germline V gene lookup returns CDR1 ENHRY and CDR2 SYGVKD. J lost 7 bases, V lost 10 bases, and 10 bases had no gene match. The CDR3 runs 14 residues. DNA of the CDR3: TGTGCCACGAGCGGGACAGGGATGAACGGGGAGCTGTTTTTT. It codes for CATSGTGMNGELFF.

The V gene is TRBV14, the J gene TRBJ2-3; tentatively, D is TRBD1 or TRBD2 (6 bases each). Germline CDR1 SGHDN, CDR2 FVKESK. V was clipped by 2 bases and J by 6 bases, with 18 bases between them. This CDR3 is built from 16 residues. The DNA for the CDR3 is TGTGCCAGCAGCCAATCTACAGGGAGGTCGTCCGATACGCAGTATTTT. It is translated as CASSQSTGRSSDTQYF.

V and J are TRBV6-1 and TRBJ1-6; the D gene is possibly TRBD1 (5 bases). Trimming pared 7 bases from V and 4 bases from J, leaving 11 bases between. The CDR3 loop spans 14 amino acids. Germline V gene sequence: CDR1 MNHNS, CDR2 SASEGT. The CDR3 loop is CASTARQYNSPLHF. CDR3 DNA: TGTGCCAGCACTGCTCGACAGTATAATTCACCCCTCCACTTT.

This clone was counted only a few times. V gene TRBV28 combines with J gene TRBJ1-5; D ambiguous. Germline V gene data show CDR1 as MDHEN and CDR2 as SYDVKM. The CDR3 has 13 amino acids. Deletions cut 8 bases from V and 4 bases from J, with 12 bases between. This CDR3 is CASGRTQNQPQHF. The DNA for the CDR3 is TGTGCCAGCGGCAGGACCCAGAATCAGCCCCAGCATTTT. Supplemented by reference TRBV28 and TRBJ1-5, the full variable domain reads DVKVTQSSRYLVKRTGEKVFLECVQDMDHENMFWYRQDPGLGLRLIYFSYDVKMKEKGDIPEGYSVSREKKERFSLILESASTNQTSMYLCASGRTQNQPQHFGDGTRLSIL.

This clone was seen a handful of times. Other DNA sequences within the sample encode an identical CDR3. The chain is built from TRBV9 and TRBJ2-1; 8 bases map to TRBD1. V was pared by 0 bases and J by 3 bases, with 5 bases of the junction left unmatched. The CDR3 contains 16 residues. CDR1 and CDR2 (germline): SGDLS, YYNGEE. CDR3 sequence reads: CASSVAQGAGYNEQFF. The CDR3, as DNA: TGTGCCAGCAGCGTAGCTCAGGGGGCCGGCTACAATGAGCAGTTCTTC.

This chain uses TRBV30 with TRBJ2-3; 8 nucleotides line up with TRBD1. After removal of 3 bases from V and 2 bases from J, the junction contained 4 bases not matched to a gene. The CDR3 spans 14 residues. Germline V lookup: CDR1 GTSNPN, CDR2 SVGIG (reference sequence). Here the CDR3 reads CAWSGQGYTDTQYF. The CDR3 bases are TGTGCCTGGAGCGGACAGGGCTACACAGATACGCAGTATTTT.

V gene TRBV14 combines with J gene TRBJ1-4, with D perhaps TRBD1 (6 bases). This CDR3 comprises 18 residues. With 6 bases removed from V and 8 bases from J, the gap between germline ends came to 28 bases. CDR1 and CDR2 (germline): SGHDN, FVKESK. The CDR3 loop is CASSGSPGVGARKEKLFF. CDR3 coding DNA: TGTGCCAGCAGTGGATCCCCCGGGGTGGGGGCGCGCAAGGAAAAACTGTTTTTT. Using reference TRBV14 and TRBJ1-4 for the parts outside the CDR3, the full variable domain is EAGVTQFPSHSVIEKGQTVTLRCDPISGHDNLYWYRRVMGKEIKFLLHFVKESKQDESGMPNNRFLAERTGGTYSTLKVQPAELEDSGVYFCASSGSPGVGARKEKLFFGSGTQLSVL.

About this clone: This sample also contains other DNA sequences that code for the same CDR3. V is TRBV7-2 and J is TRBJ2-7, with TRBD1 matching over 8 bases. After removal of 3 bases from V and 1 base from J, the junction contained 5 bases not matched to a gene. There are 15 residues in the CDR3. The germline V gene encodes CDR1 SGHTA and CDR2 FQGNSA. The CDR3 spells CASSLAGQGSYEQYF. CDR3 sequence (DNA): TGTGCCAGCAGCTTGGCTGGACAGGGTTCCTACGAGCAGTACTTC.

The gene calls are TRBV7-9 and TRBJ2-7; 10 nucleotides align to TRBD2. CDR1 and CDR2 (germline): SEHNR, FQNEAQ (reference sequence). The CDR3 totals 15 residues. The J segment lost 6 bases and the V segment lost 1 base, leaving 6 bases of the junction unmatched. In DNA, the CDR3 is TGTGCCAGCAGCTTAGTCAGCGGGGGGGAACGCGAGCAGTACTTC. Its translation: CASSLVSGGEREQYF.

This clone was observed a handful of times. This chain connects TRBV18 to TRBJ1-6, with 8 bases matching TRBD1. Germline V gives CDR1 KGHSH, CDR2 LQKENI. The CDR3 spans 17 residues. Trimming took 5 bases from V and 3 from J; bases not matched to a gene: 9. The CDR3 DNA is TGTGCCAGCTCAGCCCGACAGGGGACTAACTATAATTCACCCCTCCACTTT. Translating gives CASSARQGTNYNSPLHF.

In this sample, this clone turned up many times. The J gene is TRBJ1-2, the V gene TRBV19, with 10 positions matching TRBD1. The junction had 4 bases not matched to a gene; V was cut back by 4 bases and J by 5 bases. Germline lookup yields CDR1 LNHDA and CDR2 SQIVND (reference sequence). The CDR3 is made up of 14 amino acids. In DNA form, the CDR3 reads TGTGCCAGTAGTAGCGGGACAGGGGCATATGGCTACACCTTC. Protein sequence: CASSSGTGAYGYTF.

The rearrangement uses TRBV7-8 and TRBJ1-6; tentative D call: TRBD1 (6 bases). The germline V gene encodes CDR1 SGHVS and CDR2 FQNEAQ. V lost 2 bases to trimming and J lost 8 bases, with 7 bases between them. This CDR3 comprises 13 residues. CDR3 DNA sequence: TGTGCCAGCAGCTTATCAGGGGATTCACCCCTCCACTTT. Protein sequence: CASSLSGDSPLHF.